This TCR beta chain came from a study of shared clonotypes between healthy human individuals. V lost 2 bases, J lost 2 bases, and 10 bases lay in between. There are 14 residues in the CDR3. Germline assignment: CDR1 SEHNR and CDR2 FQNEAQ (reference sequence). Some clones are missing from TCRdb's copy, which holds only in-frame ones; the method was immunoSEQ multiplex PCR. There are some 2,100,000 clones in the sample; almost 96% occur only once, and around 0.13% lies in the top ten. The chain recombines TRBV7-9 with TRBJ2-7; D gene uncertain. This receptor was taken from a man in his late teens or twenties in good health. Input material: naive CD4+ T cells sorted from blood. Noted subset: CD45RA+ positively selected. As DNA, the CDR3 is TGTGCCAGCAGCTTAACGGACCGACCCTACGAGCAGTACTTC. Its translation is CASSLTDRPYEQYF.